This paragraph covers one TCR beta chain sequence. Method: immunoSEQ multiplex PCR; TCRdb's copy keeps in-frame clones and lacks some. The data show about 1.1 million clones, with 75% to 85% seen just once and roughly 0.65% held by the top ten. The data were taken from a study of shared clonotypes between healthy human individuals. V dropped 5 bases and J dropped 4; count of bases not matched to a gene: 4. From germline, CDR1 is SEHNR and CDR2 FQNEAQ (reference sequence). The CDR3 spans 14 residues. Sequencing was carried out using memory CD4+ T cells from PBMCs. Specified subset: CD45RA-negative fraction. This clonotype was sampled from a man younger than 35 in good health. Some clones in this sample may be carry-over from other donors' samples. J is TRBJ2-1 and V is TRBV7-9, with 8 bases that match TRBD1. CDR3 sequence reads: CASSPGQAYNEQFF. CDR3 sequence (DNA): TGTGCCAGCAGCCCGGGACAGGCGTACAATGAGCAGTTCTTC.